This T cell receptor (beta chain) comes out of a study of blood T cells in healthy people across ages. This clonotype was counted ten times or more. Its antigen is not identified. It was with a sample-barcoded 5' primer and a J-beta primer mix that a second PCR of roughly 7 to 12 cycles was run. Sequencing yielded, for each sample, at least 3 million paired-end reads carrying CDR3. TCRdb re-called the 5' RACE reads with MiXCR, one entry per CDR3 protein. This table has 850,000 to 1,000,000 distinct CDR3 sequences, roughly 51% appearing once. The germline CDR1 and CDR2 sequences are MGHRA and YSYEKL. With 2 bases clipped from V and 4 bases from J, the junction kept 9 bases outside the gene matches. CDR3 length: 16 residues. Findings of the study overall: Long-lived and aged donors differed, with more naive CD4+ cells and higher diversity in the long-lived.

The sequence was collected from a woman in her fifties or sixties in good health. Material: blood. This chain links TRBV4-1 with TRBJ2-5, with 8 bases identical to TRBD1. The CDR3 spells CASSQQGAYGVETQYF. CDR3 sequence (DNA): TGCGCCAGCAGCCAACAGGGGGCGTATGGTGTAGAGACCCAGTACTTC.